A selection of T cell receptor beta chains follows, all from one sample in a study of shared clonotypes between healthy human individuals. Measured with immunoSEQ multiplex PCR; TCRdb has only the in-frame clones, and not every one. Of about 2.1 million clones detected, 93% appear once; the ten largest clones hold about 1.6%. Specimen: naive CD8+ T cells from PBMCs. The receptors originated from a man in his late teens or twenties in good health. Some clones in this sample may be carry-over from other donors' samples. The CDR3 runs from the conserved cysteine through the conserved F or W. The D gene is left open where the match is weak. The size of a clone is reported for some rows only, either as once, few or many, or as a class for expanded clones.

D gene: -
V gene: TRBV27
clone size: once
J gene: TRBJ1-2
CDR3 DNA: TGTGCCAGCAGTCCCCGGGTGGGGTCCTTAGCTAACTATGGCTACACCTTC
CDR3 protein: CASSPRVGSLANYGYTF

D gene: -
V gene: TRBV5-6
clone size: -
J gene: TRBJ1-6
CDR3 DNA: TGTGCCAGCAGCCGGGCCCGGGGTAATTCACCCCTCCACTTT
CDR3 protein: CASSRARGNSPLHF

D gene: TRBD2
V gene: TRBV7-9
clone size: -
J gene: TRBJ2-1
CDR3 DNA: TGTGCCAGCAGCCCGAGGCAGGGAGGGTCCTACAATGAGCAGTTCTTC
CDR3 protein: CASSPRQGGSYNEQFF

D gene: -
V gene: TRBV11-2
clone size: -
J gene: TRBJ2-7
CDR3 DNA: TGTGCCAGCAGGACCGCAGTAGAGCAGTACTTC
CDR3 protein: CASRTAVEQYF

D gene: -
V gene: TRBV15
clone size: -
J gene: TRBJ2-2
CDR3 DNA: TGTGCCACCAGCAGAGACTCCTGGACAGATAACACCGGGGAGCTGTTTTTT
CDR3 protein: CATSRDSWTDNTGELFF

D gene: TRBD1
V gene: TRBV6-6
clone size: -
J gene: TRBJ1-2
CDR3 DNA: TGTGCCAGCAGTTACCCTGGACAGGGGACTGGCTACACCTTC
CDR3 protein: CASSYPGQGTGYTF

D gene: -
V gene: TRBV7-9
clone size: -
J gene: TRBJ2-2
CDR3 DNA: TGTGCCAGCAGCTTATCCCTTACCGGGGAGCTGTTTTTT
CDR3 protein: CASSLSLTGELFF

D gene: TRBD1
V gene: TRBV15
clone size: -
J gene: TRBJ2-2
CDR3 DNA: TGTGCCACCCTGGGACAGGGGGCGGCCGGGGAGCTGTTTTTT
CDR3 protein: CATLGQGAAGELFF

D gene: -
V gene: TRBV15
clone size: once
J gene: TRBJ2-5
CDR3 DNA: TGTGCCACCAGCTCTAGCGCCCCGGAGACCCAGTACTTC
CDR3 protein: CATSSSAPETQYF

D gene: -
V gene: TRBV27
clone size: few
J gene: TRBJ1-1
CDR3 DNA: TGTGCCAGCACCGACTCGTTCCCCTCGGGGACTGAAGCTTTCTTT
CDR3 protein: CASTDSFPSGTEAFF

D gene: -
V gene: TRBV4-1
clone size: -
J gene: TRBJ1-1
CDR3 DNA: TGCGCCAGCAGCCAACAGACAATGAACACTGAAGCTTTCTTT
CDR3 protein: CASSQQTMNTEAFF

D gene: TRBD2
V gene: TRBV27
clone size: -
J gene: TRBJ2-7
CDR3 DNA: TGTGCCAGCAGTTTACTAGCGGGGAGGGAGCAGTACTTC
CDR3 protein: CASSLLAGREQYF

D gene: TRBD2
V gene: TRBV19
clone size: -
J gene: TRBJ2-7
CDR3 DNA: TGTGCCAGTAGTATAACGGATAGGGCGGGAGGGCCGCGGGAGCAGTACTTC
CDR3 protein: CASSITDRAGGPREQYF

D gene: -
V gene: TRBV28
clone size: -
J gene: TRBJ2-7
CDR3 DNA: TGTGCCAGCAGTGGAGACTACGAGCAGTACTTC
CDR3 protein: CASSGDYEQYF

D gene: TRBD1
V gene: TRBV7-9
clone size: -
J gene: TRBJ2-6
CDR3 DNA: TGTGCCAGCAGCTCCTTGGGACAGGGGTATCCTGGGGCCAACGTCCTGACTTTC
CDR3 protein: CASSSLGQGYPGANVLTF

D gene: -
V gene: TRBV11-2
clone size: -
J gene: TRBJ1-4
CDR3 DNA: TGTGCCAGCAGCTTCGGGGCGCTCTCAGACGAAAAACTGTTTTTT
CDR3 protein: CASSFGALSDEKLFF

D gene: -
V gene: TRBV4-2
clone size: -
J gene: TRBJ1-5
CDR3 DNA: TGTGCCAGCAGCCAAGTGCTGAATCAGCCCCAGCATTTT
CDR3 protein: CASSQVLNQPQHF

D gene: TRBD2
V gene: TRBV4-3
clone size: -
J gene: TRBJ2-1
CDR3 DNA: TGCGCCAGCAGCCAAGATACGACTAGCGGGGCTTCCTACAATGAGCAGTTCTTC
CDR3 protein: CASSQDTTSGASYNEQFF

D gene: -
V gene: TRBV7-9
clone size: -
J gene: TRBJ2-1
CDR3 DNA: TGTGCCAGCAGCTATAACCGGGACTTTCCTACACATGAGCAGTTCTTC
CDR3 protein: CASSYNRDFPTHEQFF

D gene: -
V gene: TRBV5-1
clone size: -
J gene: TRBJ2-7
CDR3 DNA: TGCGCCAGCAGCTTGGTAGGACTACCGAGCTCCTACGAGCAGTACTTC
CDR3 protein: CASSLVGLPSSYEQYF

D gene: -
V gene: TRBV9
clone size: -
J gene: TRBJ1-5
CDR3 DNA: TGTGCCAGCAGCGTCCGGGGGGAGGGTAATCAGCCCCAGCATTTT
CDR3 protein: CASSVRGEGNQPQHF

D gene: -
V gene: TRBV7-2
clone size: -
J gene: TRBJ2-7
CDR3 DNA: TGTGCCAGCAGCCGATGGGGGGTCTACGAGCAGTACTTC
CDR3 protein: CASSRWGVYEQYF

D gene: -
V gene: TRBV7-8
clone size: -
J gene: TRBJ1-4
CDR3 DNA: TGTGCCACCTGTCTATCGGCTAATGAAAAACTGTTTTTT
CDR3 protein: CATCLSANEKLFF

D gene: TRBD2
V gene: TRBV7-9
clone size: -
J gene: TRBJ2-1
CDR3 DNA: TGTGCCAGCAGCTCCCGAGGAGCGGGAGTTGGGTACAATGAGCAGTTCTTC
CDR3 protein: CASSSRGAGVGYNEQFF